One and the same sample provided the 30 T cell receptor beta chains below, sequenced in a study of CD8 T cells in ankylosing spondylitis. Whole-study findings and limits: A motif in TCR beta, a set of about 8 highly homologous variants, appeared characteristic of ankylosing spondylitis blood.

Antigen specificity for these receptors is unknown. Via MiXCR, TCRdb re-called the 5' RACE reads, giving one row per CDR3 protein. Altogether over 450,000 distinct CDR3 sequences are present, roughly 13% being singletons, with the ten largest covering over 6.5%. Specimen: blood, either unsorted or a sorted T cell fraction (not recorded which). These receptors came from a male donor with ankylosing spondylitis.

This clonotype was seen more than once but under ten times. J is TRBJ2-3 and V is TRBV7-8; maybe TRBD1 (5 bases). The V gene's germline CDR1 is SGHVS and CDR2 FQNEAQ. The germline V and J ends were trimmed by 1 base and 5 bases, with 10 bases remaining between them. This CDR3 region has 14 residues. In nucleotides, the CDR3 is TGTGCCAGCAGCTTAGAGGGGTACGGAGATACGCAGTATTTT. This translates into CASSLEGYGDTQYF.

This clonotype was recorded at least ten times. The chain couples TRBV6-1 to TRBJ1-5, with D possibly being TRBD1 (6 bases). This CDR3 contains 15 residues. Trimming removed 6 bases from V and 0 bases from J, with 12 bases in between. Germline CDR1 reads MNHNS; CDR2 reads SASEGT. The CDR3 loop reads CASSQTGPSNQPQHF. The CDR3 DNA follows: TGTGCCAGCAGCCAGACAGGACCTAGCAATCAGCCCCAGCATTTT.

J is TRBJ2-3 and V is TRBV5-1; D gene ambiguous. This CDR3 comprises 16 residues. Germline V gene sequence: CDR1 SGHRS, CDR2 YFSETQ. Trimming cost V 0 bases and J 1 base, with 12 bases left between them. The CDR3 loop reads CASSLDGIRGTDTQYF. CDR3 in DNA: TGCGCCAGCAGCTTGGACGGTATCCGTGGCACAGATACGCAGTATTTT.

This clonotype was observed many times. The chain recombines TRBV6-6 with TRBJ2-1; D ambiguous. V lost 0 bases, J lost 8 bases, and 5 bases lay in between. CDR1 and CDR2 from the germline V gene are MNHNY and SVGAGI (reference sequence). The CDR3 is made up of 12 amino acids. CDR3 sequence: CASSYSFDEQFF. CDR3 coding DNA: TGTGCCAGCAGTTACTCCTTTGATGAGCAGTTCTTC.

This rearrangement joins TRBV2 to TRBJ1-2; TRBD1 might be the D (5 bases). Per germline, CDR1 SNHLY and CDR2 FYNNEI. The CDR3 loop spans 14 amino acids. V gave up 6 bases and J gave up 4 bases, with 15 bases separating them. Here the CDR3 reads CASRLQGMVYGYTF. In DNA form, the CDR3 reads TGTGCCAGCAGACTCCAGGGCATGGTCTATGGCTACACCTTC.

CDR3 coding DNA: TGTGCCAGCAGCCCCATGGGTCCGTGGGAGACCCAGTACTTC. Translating it yields CASSPMGPWETQYF. J is TRBJ2-5 and V is TRBV9; D uncertain. The CDR3 is 14 amino acids. The V gene lost 4 bases and the J gene lost 5 bases, with 15 bases spanning the gap. CDR1 SGDLS and CDR2 YYNGEE come from the germline V gene.

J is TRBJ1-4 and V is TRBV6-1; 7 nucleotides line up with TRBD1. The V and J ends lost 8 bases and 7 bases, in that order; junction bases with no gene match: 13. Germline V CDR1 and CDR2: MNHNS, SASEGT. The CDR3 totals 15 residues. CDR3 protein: CASRGTPGTVEKLFF. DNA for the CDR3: TGTGCCAGCCGTGGTACCCCCGGGACAGTTGAAAAACTGTTTTTT.

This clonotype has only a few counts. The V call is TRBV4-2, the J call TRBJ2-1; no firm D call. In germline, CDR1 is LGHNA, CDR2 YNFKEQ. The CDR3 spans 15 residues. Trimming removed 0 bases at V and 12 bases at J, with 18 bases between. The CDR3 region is CASSQDIDSDSVQFF. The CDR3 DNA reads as TGTGCCAGCAGCCAAGATATTGACTCCGATTCGGTGCAGTTCTTC.

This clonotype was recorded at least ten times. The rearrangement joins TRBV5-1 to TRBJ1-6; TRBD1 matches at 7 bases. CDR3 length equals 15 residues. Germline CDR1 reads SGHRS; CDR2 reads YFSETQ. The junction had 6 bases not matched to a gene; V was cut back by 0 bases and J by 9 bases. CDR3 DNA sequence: TGCGCCAGCAGCTTGGGTCAGGGGGTTGGTTCACCCCTCCACTTT. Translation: CASSLGQGVGSPLHF.

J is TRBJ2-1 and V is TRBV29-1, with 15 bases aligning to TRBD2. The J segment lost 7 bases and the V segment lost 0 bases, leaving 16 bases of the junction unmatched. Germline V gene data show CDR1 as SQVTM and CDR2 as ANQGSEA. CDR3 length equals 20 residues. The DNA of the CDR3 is TGCAGCGTTGAAGAGCAACGGGTACAGGGGGGACTAGCGGGAGGTAATGAGCAGTTCTTC. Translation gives CSVEEQRVQGGLAGGNEQFF.

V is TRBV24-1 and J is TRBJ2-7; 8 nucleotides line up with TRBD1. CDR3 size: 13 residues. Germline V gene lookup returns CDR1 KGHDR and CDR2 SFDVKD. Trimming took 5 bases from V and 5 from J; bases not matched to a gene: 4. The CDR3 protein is CATSGTGRNEQYV. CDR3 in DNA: TGTGCCACCAGTGGGACAGGGAGGAACGAGCAGTACGTC.

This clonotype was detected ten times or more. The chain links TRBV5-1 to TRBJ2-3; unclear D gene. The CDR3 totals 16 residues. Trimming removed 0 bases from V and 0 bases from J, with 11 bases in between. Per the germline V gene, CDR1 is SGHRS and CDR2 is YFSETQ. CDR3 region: CASSLADPTSTDTQYF. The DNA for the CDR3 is TGCGCCAGCAGCTTGGCCGACCCAACTAGCACAGATACGCAGTATTTT.

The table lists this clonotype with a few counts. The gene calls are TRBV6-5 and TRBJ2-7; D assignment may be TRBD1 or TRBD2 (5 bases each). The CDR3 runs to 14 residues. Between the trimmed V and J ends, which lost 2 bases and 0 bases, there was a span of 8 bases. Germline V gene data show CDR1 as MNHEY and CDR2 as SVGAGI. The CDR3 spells CASSYKGSSYEQYF. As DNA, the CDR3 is TGTGCCAGCAGTTACAAGGGGAGCTCCTACGAGCAGTACTTC.

The CDR3 coding sequence is TGCAGTGCCAGGACAGGGTTCGACGAGCAGTACTTC. Its protein is CSARTGFDEQYF. The gene calls are TRBV20-1 and TRBJ2-7; 8 bases are shared with TRBD1. Germline loops: CDR1 DFQATT, CDR2 SNEGSKA (reference sequence). The CDR3 extends over 12 amino acids. J was trimmed by 5 bases and V by 6 bases; bases with no gene match: 6.

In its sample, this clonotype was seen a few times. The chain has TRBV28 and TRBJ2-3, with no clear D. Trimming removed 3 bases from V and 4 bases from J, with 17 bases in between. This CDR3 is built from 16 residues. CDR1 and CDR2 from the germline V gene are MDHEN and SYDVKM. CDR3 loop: CASSLRWVQPSDTQYF. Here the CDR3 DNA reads TGTGCCAGCAGTTTGAGGTGGGTCCAACCATCAGATACGCAGTATTTT. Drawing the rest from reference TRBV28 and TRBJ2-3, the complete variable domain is DVKVTQSSRYLVKRTGEKVFLECVQDMDHENMFWYRQDPGLGLRLIYFSYDVKMKEKGDIPEGYSVSREKKERFSLILESASTNQTSMYLCASSLRWVQPSDTQYFGPGTRLTVL.

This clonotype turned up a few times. The CDR3 here is CASSQNTGANYGYTF. DNA for the CDR3: TGCGCCAGCAGCCAAAACACAGGGGCCAACTATGGCTACACCTTC. The chain couples TRBV4-1 to TRBJ1-2, with TRBD1 matching 7 bases. Germline values: CDR1 MGHRA, CDR2 YSYEKL. The CDR3 consists of 15 residues. V lost 2 bases and J lost 2; bases outside the gene matches: 5.

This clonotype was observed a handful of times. The CDR3 region is CASSPETGGPNQPQHF. CDR3 nucleotide sequence: TGTGCCAGCAGCCCCGAGACAGGGGGCCCCAATCAGCCCCAGCATTTT. V is TRBV7-2 and J is TRBJ1-5; 10 positions agree with TRBD1. There are 16 residues in the CDR3. V gave up 5 bases and J gave up 3 bases; unmatched junction bases: 7. Germline CDR1 SGHTA, CDR2 FQGNSA.

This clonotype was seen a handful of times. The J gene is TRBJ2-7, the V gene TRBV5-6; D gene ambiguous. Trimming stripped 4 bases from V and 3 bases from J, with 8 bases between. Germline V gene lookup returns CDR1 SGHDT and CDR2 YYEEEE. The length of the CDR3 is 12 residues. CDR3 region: CASSPNFYEQYF. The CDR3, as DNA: TGTGCCAGCAGCCCAAATTTCTACGAGCAGTACTTC.

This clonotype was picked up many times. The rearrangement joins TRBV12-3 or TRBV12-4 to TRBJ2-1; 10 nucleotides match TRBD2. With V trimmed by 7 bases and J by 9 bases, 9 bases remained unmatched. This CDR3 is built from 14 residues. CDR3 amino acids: CASTPKREGAEQFF. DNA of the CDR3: TGTGCCAGCACACCAAAGCGGGAGGGGGCTGAGCAGTTCTTC.

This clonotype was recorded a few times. The DNA for the CDR3 is TGTGCCACCAGCAGGGACCGAACCACAGATACGCAGTATTTT. Translating gives CATSRDRTTDTQYF. This chain uses TRBV15 with TRBJ2-3; no definite D call. V lost 3 bases to trimming and J lost 2 bases, with 9 bases between them. The CDR3 sequence is 14 residues long. CDR1 and CDR2 from the germline V gene are LNHNV and YYDKDF (reference sequence).

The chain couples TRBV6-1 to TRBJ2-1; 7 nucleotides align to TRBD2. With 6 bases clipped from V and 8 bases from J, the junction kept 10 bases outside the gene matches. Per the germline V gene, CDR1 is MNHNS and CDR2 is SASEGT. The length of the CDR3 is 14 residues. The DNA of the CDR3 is TGTGCCAGCAGCCCACCGGGCCGGGGGGATGAGCAGTTCTTC. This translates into CASSPPGRGDEQFF.

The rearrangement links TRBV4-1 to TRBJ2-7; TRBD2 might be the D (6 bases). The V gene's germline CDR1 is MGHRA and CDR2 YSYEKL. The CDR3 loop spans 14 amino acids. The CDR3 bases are TGCGCCAGCAGCCAAGAGGGGGACTCCTACGAGCTGTACGTC. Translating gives CASSQEGDSYELYV.

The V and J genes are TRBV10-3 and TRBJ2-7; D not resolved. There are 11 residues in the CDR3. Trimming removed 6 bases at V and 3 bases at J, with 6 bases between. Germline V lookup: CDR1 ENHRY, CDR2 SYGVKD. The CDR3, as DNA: TGTGCCATCAGGCAGGACTACGAGCAGTACTTC. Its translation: CAIRQDYEQYF.

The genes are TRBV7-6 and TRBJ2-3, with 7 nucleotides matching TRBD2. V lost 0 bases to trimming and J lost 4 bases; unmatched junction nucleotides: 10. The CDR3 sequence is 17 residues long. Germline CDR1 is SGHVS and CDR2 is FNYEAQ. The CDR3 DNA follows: TGTGCCAGCAGCTTAGCGTACGCGGGAGCCTTTGCAGATACGCAGTATTTT. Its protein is CASSLAYAGAFADTQYF.

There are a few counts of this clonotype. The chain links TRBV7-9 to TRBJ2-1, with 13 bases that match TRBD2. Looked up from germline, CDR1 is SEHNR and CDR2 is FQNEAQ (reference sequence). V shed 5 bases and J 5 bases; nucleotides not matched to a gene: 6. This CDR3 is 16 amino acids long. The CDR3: CASSGGLAGIHNEQFF. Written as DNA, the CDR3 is TGTGCCAGCAGCGGGGGACTAGCGGGAATCCACAATGAGCAGTTCTTC.

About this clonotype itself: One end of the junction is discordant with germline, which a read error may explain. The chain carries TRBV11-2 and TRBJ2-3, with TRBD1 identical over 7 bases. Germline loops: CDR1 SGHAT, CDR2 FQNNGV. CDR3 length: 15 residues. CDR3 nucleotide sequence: TGTGCCAGCAGCATAGACAGGGTCGGGACAGATACGCAGTATTTT. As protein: CASSIDRVGTDTQYF.

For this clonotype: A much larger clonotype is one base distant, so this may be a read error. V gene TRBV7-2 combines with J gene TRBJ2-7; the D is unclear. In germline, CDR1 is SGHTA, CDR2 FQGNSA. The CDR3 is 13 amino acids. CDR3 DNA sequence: TGTCCCAGCAGTGAGGTCACAAACTACGAGCAGTACTTC. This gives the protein CPSSEVTNYEQYF.

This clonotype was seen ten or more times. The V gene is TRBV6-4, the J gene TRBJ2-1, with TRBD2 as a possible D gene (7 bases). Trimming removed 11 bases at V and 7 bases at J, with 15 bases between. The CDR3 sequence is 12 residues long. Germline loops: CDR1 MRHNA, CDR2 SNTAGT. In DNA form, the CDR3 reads TGTGCCTCGGGGGCGGGAGCAAATGAGCAGTTCTTC. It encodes CASGAGANEQFF.

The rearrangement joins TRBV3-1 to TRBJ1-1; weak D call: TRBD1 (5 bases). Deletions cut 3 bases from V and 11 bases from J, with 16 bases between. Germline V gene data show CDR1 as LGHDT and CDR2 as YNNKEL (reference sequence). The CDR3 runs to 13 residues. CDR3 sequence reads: CASSQPPGGEAFF. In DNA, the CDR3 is TGTGCCAGCAGCCAGCCGCCTGGGGGAGAGGCTTTCTTT.

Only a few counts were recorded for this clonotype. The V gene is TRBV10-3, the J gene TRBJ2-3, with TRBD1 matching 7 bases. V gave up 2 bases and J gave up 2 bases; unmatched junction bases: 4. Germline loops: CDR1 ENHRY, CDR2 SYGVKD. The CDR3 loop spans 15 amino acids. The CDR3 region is CAISETGTDTDTQYF. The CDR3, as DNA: TGTGCCATCAGTGAGACCGGGACAGACACAGATACGCAGTATTTT.